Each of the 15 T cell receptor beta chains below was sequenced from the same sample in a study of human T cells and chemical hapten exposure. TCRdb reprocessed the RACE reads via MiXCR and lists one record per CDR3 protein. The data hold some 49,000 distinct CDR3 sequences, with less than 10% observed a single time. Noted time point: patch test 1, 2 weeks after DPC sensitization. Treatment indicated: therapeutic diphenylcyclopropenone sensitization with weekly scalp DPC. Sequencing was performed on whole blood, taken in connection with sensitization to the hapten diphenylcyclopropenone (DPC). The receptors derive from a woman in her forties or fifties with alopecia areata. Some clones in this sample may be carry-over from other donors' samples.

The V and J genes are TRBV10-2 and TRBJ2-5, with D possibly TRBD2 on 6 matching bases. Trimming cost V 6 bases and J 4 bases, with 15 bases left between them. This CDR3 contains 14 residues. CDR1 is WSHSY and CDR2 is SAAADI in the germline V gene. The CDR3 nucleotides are TGCGCCAGCAGCGGAGCCGGGACTGGAGAGACCCAGTACTTC. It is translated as CASSGAGTGETQYF.

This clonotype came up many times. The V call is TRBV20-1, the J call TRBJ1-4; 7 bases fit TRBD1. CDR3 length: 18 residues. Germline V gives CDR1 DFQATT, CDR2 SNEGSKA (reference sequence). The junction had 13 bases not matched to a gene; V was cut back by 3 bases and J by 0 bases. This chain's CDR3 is CSARRGTVDLATNEKLFF. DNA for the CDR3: TGCAGTGCTAGGCGAGGGACAGTTGACCTTGCAACTAATGAAAAACTGTTTTTT.

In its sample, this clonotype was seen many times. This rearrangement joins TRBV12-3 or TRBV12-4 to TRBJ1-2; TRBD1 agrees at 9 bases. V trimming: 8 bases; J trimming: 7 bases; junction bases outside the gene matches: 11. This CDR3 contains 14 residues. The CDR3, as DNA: TGTGCCAGCGGACTTAACAGGGGGCGATTTGGCTACACCTTC. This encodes CASGLNRGRFGYTF.

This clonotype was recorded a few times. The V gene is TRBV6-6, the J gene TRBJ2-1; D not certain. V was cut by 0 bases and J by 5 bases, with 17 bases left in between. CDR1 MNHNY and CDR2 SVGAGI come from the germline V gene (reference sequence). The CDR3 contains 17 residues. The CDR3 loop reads CASSYSPDLAGNNEQFF. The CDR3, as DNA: TGTGCCAGCAGTTACTCCCCCGACTTGGCTGGAAACAATGAGCAGTTCTTC.

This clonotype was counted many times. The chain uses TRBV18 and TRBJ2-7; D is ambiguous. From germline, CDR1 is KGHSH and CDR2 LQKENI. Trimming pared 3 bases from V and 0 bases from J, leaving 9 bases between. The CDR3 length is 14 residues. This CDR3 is CASSPAGTSYEQYF. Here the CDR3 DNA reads TGTGCCAGCTCACCGGCAGGTACCTCCTACGAGCAGTACTTC.

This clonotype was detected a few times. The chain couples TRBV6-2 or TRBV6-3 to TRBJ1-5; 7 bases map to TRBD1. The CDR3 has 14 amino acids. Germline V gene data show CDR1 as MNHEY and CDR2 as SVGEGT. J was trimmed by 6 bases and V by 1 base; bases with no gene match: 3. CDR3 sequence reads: CASSYLDRTQPQHF. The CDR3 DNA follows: TGTGCCAGCAGTTACTTGGACAGGACTCAGCCCCAGCATTTT.

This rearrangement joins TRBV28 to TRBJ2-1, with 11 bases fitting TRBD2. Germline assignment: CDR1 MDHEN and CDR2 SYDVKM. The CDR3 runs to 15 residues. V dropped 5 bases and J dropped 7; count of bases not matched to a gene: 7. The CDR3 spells CASSTPTSGSNEQFF. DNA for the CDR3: TGTGCCAGCAGTACCCCAACTAGCGGGAGTAATGAGCAGTTCTTC. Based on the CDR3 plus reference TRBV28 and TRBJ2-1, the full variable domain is DVKVTQSSRYLVKRTGEKVFLECVQDMDHENMFWYRQDPGLGLRLIYFSYDVKMKEKGDIPEGYSVSREKKERFSLILESASTNQTSMYLCASSTPTSGSNEQFFGPGTRLTVL.

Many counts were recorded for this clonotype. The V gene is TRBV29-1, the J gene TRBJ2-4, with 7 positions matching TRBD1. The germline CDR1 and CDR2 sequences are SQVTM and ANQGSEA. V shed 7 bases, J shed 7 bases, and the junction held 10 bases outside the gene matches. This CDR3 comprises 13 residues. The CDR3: CSGTGTANNIQYF. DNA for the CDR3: TGCAGCGGAACCGGGACAGCAAATAACATTCAGTACTTC.

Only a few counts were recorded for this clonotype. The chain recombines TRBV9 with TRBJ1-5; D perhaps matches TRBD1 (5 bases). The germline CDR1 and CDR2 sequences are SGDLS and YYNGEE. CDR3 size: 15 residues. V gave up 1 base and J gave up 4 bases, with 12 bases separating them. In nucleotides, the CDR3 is TGTGCCAGCAGCGTATCGGGGGGACCTAATCAGCCCCAGCATTTT. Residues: CASSVSGGPNQPQHF.

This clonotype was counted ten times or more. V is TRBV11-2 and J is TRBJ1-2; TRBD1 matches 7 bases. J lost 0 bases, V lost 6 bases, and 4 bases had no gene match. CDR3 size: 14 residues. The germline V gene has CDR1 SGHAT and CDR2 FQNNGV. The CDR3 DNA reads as TGTGCCAGCAGGTCGGACAGGTCTAACTATGGCTACACCTTC. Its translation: CASRSDRSNYGYTF.

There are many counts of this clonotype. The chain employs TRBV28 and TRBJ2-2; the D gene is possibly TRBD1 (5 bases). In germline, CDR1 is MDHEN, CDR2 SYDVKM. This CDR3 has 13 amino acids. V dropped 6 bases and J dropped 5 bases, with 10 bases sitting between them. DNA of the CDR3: TGTGCCAGCAGACTTCAGGGAACCGGGGAGCTGTTTTTT. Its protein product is CASRLQGTGELFF.

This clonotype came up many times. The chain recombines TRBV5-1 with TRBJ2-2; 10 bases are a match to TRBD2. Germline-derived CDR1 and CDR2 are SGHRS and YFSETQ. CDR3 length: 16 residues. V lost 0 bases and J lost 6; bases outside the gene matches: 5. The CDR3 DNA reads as TGCGCCAGCAGCTTGGTACCTAGCGGGAGAGCCGGGGAGCTGTTTTTT. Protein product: CASSLVPSGRAGELFF.

CDR3 region: CASSVSLYTDTQYF. The CDR3, as DNA: TGTGCCAGCAGCGTAAGCCTATACACAGATACGCAGTATTTT. The chain joins TRBV9 to TRBJ2-3; D is unclear. CDR3 length equals 14 residues. The V gene's germline CDR1 is SGDLS and CDR2 YYNGEE. V was clipped by 1 base and J by 2 bases, with 8 bases between them.

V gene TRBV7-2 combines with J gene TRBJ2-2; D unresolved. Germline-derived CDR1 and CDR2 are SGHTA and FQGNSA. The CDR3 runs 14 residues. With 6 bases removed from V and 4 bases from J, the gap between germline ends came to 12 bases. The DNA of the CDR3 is TGTGCCAGCAGTTTGTCAGGCACCACCGGGGAGCTGTTTTTT. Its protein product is CASSLSGTTGELFF.

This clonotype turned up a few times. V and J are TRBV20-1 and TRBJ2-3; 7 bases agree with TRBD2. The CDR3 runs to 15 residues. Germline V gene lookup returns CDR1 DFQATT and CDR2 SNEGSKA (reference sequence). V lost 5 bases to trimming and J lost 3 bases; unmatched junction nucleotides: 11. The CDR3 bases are TGCAGTGCTCACCCTGTGGCGGGAGCTACAGATACGCAGTATTTT. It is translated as CSAHPVAGATDTQYF.